Listed below are T cell receptor beta chains from one sample, sequenced in a study of siplizumab effects on memory and regulatory T cells. Repertoires were generated with immunoSEQ multiplex PCR, while TCRdb's copy carries only in-frame clones and drops some. The sample holds 55,000 to 70,000 clones, 85% to 95% seen once. Sequenced material: CD8+ T cells sorted from blood. The receptors were gathered from a human donor in good health. Each CDR3 is given with its conserved first and last residue. The order of the fields is D gene, V gene, J gene, clone size, CDR3 protein, CDR3 DNA. D genes are given only for firm matches. Some rows mark clone size as missing; the rest say once, few, many or name a class of expanded clone.

-	TRBV7-2	TRBJ2-1	-	CASSLSGYNEQFF	TGTGCCAGCAGCCTCAGCGGTTACAATGAGCAGTTCTTC
TRBD1	TRBV27	TRBJ1-1	-	CASRTTGFEYSEAFF	TGTGCCAGCCGAACGACAGGGTTTGAATACTCCGAAGCTTTCTTT
-	TRBV28	TRBJ1-1	-	CASSFSAEAFF	TGTGCCAGCAGTTTTAGCGCTGAAGCTTTCTTT
TRBD1	TRBV9	TRBJ1-1	-	CASSVAGGQGAEAFF	TGTGCCAGCAGCGTAGCTGGAGGGCAGGGGGCTGAAGCTTTCTTT
-	TRBV6-5	TRBJ2-1	-	CASSYSLNNEQFF	TGTGCCAGCAGTTACTCGCTGAACAATGAGCAGTTCTTC
-	TRBV11-3	TRBJ2-7	-	CASSFPTGPHEQYF	TGTGCCAGCAGCTTCCCGACAGGTCCTCACGAGCAGTACTTC
TRBD1	TRBV13	TRBJ1-1	-	CASSLESLGGKAFF	TGTGCCAGCAGCTTAGAGAGCTTAGGGGGCAAGGCTTTCTTT
-	TRBV5-6	TRBJ2-7	once	CASSLAEGSYEQYF	TGTGCCAGCAGCTTGGCGGAGGGCTCCTACGAGCAGTACTTC
-	TRBV6-1	TRBJ2-7	-	CASSVRTVYEQYF	TGTGCCAGCAGTGTGAGGACAGTTTACGAGCAGTACTTC
-	TRBV19	TRBJ2-1	-	CASSPWDSYNEQFF	TGTGCCAGTAGTCCCTGGGACTCCTACAATGAGCAGTTCTTC
-	TRBV5-5	TRBJ2-7	-	CASSDEPGLVYEQYF	TGTGCCAGCAGCGACGAGCCGGGGCTTGTCTACGAGCAGTACTTC
-	TRBV7-9	TRBJ1-5	-	CASSPLLSNQPQHF	TGTGCCAGCAGCCCCCTGCTTAGCAATCAGCCCCAGCATTTT
-	TRBV4-1	TRBJ1-3	-	CASSQDEVHSGNTIYF	TGCGCCAGCAGCCAAGATGAGGTCCACTCTGGAAACACCATATATTTT
TRBD2	TRBV6-4	TRBJ2-3	few	CASSDGTSADTQYF	TGTGCCAGCAGTGACGGGACTAGCGCAGATACGCAGTATTTT
-	TRBV27	TRBJ2-1	-	CASSFFAGGYNEQFF	TGTGCCAGCAGTTTTTTTGCGGGCGGTTACAATGAGCAGTTCTTC
TRBD1	TRBV4-3	TRBJ2-7	-	CASRVGTGGGYEQYF	TGCGCCAGCAGGGTTGGGACAGGGGGCGGCTACGAGCAGTACTTC
TRBD2	TRBV28	TRBJ2-4	-	CASSSGTSGEGKDIQYF	TGTGCCAGCAGTTCTGGGACTAGCGGGGAGGGTAAGGACATTCAGTACTTC
TRBD1	TRBV5-1	TRBJ2-3	-	CASSLGTGGALDTQYF	TGCGCCAGCAGCTTGGGGACAGGGGGCGCGTTAGATACGCAGTATTTT
-	TRBV27	TRBJ1-5	-	CASTSGAQPQHF	TGTGCCAGCACGTCCGGGGCTCAGCCCCAGCATTTT
TRBD1	TRBV6-6	TRBJ1-1	few	CASSYPQGAGTEAFF	TGTGCCAGCAGTTATCCTCAGGGGGCTGGAACTGAAGCTTTCTTT
-	TRBV28	TRBJ2-7	once	CASSPYGGISYEQYF	TGTGCCAGCAGTCCCTATGGCGGGATCTCCTACGAGCAGTACTTC
-	TRBV6-6	TRBJ2-5	-	CASSLPASAEQETQYF	TGTGCCAGCAGCCTCCCCGCCTCGGCTGAACAAGAGACCCAGTACTTC
TRBD1	TRBV7-9	TRBJ2-6	-	CASSSGTALGANVLTF	TGTGCCAGCAGCTCCGGGACAGCCCTTGGGGCCAACGTCCTGACTTTC
-	TRBV28	TRBJ2-5	-	CAIGSYSRETQYF	TGTGCCATCGGGAGTTATAGCAGAGAGACCCAGTACTTC
TRBD2	TRBV6-6	TRBJ2-1	-	CASSYLAGERNEQFF	TGTGCCAGCAGTTACCTAGCGGGAGAGAGGAATGAGCAGTTCTTC
-	TRBV14	TRBJ2-5	-	CASSRTEETQYF	TGTGCCAGCAGCCGGACAGAAGAGACCCAGTACTTC
-	TRBV25-1	TRBJ2-7	-	CASSEGVTYEQYF	TGTGCCAGCAGTGAAGGGGTTACCTACGAGCAGTACTTC
-	TRBV7-8	TRBJ2-7	-	CASSPQPQPYEQYF	TGTGCCAGCAGCCCCCAACCCCAACCCTACGAGCAGTACTTC
-	TRBV9	TRBJ2-1	-	CASSLRSAGWYNEQFF	TGTGCCAGCAGCCTTAGATCCGCGGGGTGGTACAATGAGCAGTTCTTC
-	TRBV9	TRBJ2-3	once	CASSVDYTDTQYF	TGTGCCAGCAGCGTAGACTACACAGATACGCAGTATTTT
-	TRBV4-1	TRBJ2-7	-	CASSQDSTGKGYEQYF	TGCGCCAGCAGCCAAGATTCTACAGGGAAAGGATACGAGCAGTACTTC
TRBD2	TRBV11-3	TRBJ2-3	-	CASSLRQRELGDTQYF	TGTGCCAGCAGCTTACGGCAGCGGGAGTTAGGGGATACGCAGTATTTT
-	TRBV4-1	TRBJ1-5	-	CASSQDYGDSNQPQHF	TGCGCCAGCAGCCAAGATTACGGGGATAGCAATCAGCCCCAGCATTTT
TRBD2	TRBV5-5	TRBJ2-5	-	CASSLSTGTSSQETQYF	TGTGCCAGCAGCTTATCAACCGGGACTAGCAGCCAAGAGACCCAGTACTTC
TRBD2	TRBV19	TRBJ2-7	-	CASSPGLVSEQYF	TGTGCCAGTAGTCCAGGACTAGTCTCCGAGCAGTACTTC
-	TRBV29-1	TRBJ2-1	-	CSVEEYRYNEQFF	TGCAGCGTTGAAGAATACAGGTACAATGAGCAGTTCTTC
-	TRBV27	TRBJ2-3	-	CASTGEGAPDTQYF	TGTGCCAGCACAGGGGAGGGGGCGCCCGATACGCAGTATTTT
TRBD2	TRBV5-6	TRBJ2-1	-	CASSLLAGDIFDEQFF	TGTGCCAGCAGCTTGTTGGCGGGAGATATCTTCGATGAGCAGTTCTTC
TRBD1	TRBV29-1	TRBJ2-5	-	CSVAGTGRETQYF	TGCAGCGTTGCCGGGACAGGGAGGGAGACCCAGTACTTC
TRBD1	TRBV27	TRBJ2-7	-	CASSRNKGQYREQYF	TGTGCCAGCAGTCGCAATAAGGGACAGTATCGAGAGCAGTACTTC
TRBD1	TRBV5-1	TRBJ2-2	once	CASSLGDSSPGELFF	TGCGCCAGCAGCTTGGGGGACAGCAGCCCCGGGGAGCTGTTTTTT
-	TRBV19	TRBJ1-1	-	CASSIAGRGTEAFF	TGTGCCAGTAGTATCGCCGGGCGCGGAACTGAAGCTTTCTTT
-	TRBV27	TRBJ2-5	once	CASSLGETQYF	TGTGCCAGCAGTTTGGGAGAGACCCAGTACTTC
TRBD1	TRBV7-3	TRBJ2-1	-	CASSLTLDRTFSEQFF	TGTGCCAGCAGCTTAACGCTGGACAGGACCTTTAGTGAGCAGTTCTTC
-	TRBV14	TRBJ2-1	-	CASSQYKAPYNEQFF	TGTGCCAGCAGCCAATATAAAGCGCCGTACAATGAGCAGTTCTTC
-	TRBV6-5	TRBJ1-4	-	CASRGGRGEKLFF	TGTGCCAGCAGGGGCGGGAGAGGTGAAAAACTGTTTTTT
-	TRBV7-8	TRBJ2-1	-	CASSLGDPNEQFF	TGTGCCAGCAGCTTAGGGGACCCGAATGAGCAGTTCTTC
TRBD1	TRBV28	TRBJ2-5	-	CASSDREIETQYF	TGTGCCAGCAGTGACAGGGAGATAGAGACCCAGTACTTC
-	TRBV27	TRBJ2-3	-	CASSLLITDTQYF	TGTGCCAGCAGTTTACTTATCACAGATACGCAGTATTTT
-	TRBV5-1	TRBJ1-2	-	CASSSRTDYGYTF	TGCGCCAGCAGCTCGCGGACAGACTATGGCTACACCTTC
TRBD2	TRBV7-2	TRBJ2-7	-	CASSLLAGDLNEQYF	TGTGCCAGCAGTCTCCTAGCGGGAGATCTGAACGAGCAGTACTTC
-	TRBV6-5	TRBJ1-3	-	CASKDQGGNTIYF	TGTGCCTCTAAGGACCAGGGAGGGAACACCATATATTTT
TRBD1	TRBV2	TRBJ1-4	-	CASSEPGQRSNEKLFF	TGTGCCAGCAGTGAACCGGGACAGAGATCTAATGAAAAACTGTTTTTT